This TCR beta chain was sequenced during a study of identical twins. The donor group consisted entirely of healthy Caucasians. cDNA carried unique molecular identifiers, and a universal primer site was added by template switching. Each CDR3 protein is one row after TCRdb ran MiXCR on the 5' RACE reads. The sample records 550,000 to 800,000 distinct CDR3 sequences, roughly 7.2% being singletons. This clonotype was recorded a few times. Antigen specificity is unknown. V trimming: 0 bases; J trimming: 0 bases; junction bases outside the gene matches: 8. The CDR3 sequence is 18 residues long. Germline CDR1 reads SGHKS; CDR2 reads YYEKEE (reference sequence). The study, taken as a whole, reports: Out-of-frame alpha sequences common to twins were enriched for low generation probability.

These data are also associated with another study on yellow fever vaccine responses in identical twins.

This sequence was found in a woman between 18 and 30 years old in good health. Material: PBMCs. The chain carries TRBV5-5 and TRBJ1-5; 8 bases are shared with TRBD1. CDR3: CASSLGRQGLGSNQPQHF. The CDR3 coding sequence is TGTGCCAGCAGCTTGGGGCGACAGGGGTTGGGTAGCAATCAGCCCCAGCATTTT.